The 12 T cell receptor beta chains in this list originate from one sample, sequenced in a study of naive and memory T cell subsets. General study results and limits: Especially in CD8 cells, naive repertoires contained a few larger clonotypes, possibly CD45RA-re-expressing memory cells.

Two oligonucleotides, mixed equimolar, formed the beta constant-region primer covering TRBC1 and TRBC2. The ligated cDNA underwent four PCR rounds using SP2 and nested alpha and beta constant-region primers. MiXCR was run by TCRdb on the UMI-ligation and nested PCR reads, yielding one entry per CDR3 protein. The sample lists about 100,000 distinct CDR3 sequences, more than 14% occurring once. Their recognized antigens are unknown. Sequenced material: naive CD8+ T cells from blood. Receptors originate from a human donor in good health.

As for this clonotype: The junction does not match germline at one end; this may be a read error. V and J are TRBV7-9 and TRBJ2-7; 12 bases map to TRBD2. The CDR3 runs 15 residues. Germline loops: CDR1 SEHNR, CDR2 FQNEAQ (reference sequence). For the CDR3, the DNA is TGTGCCAGCAGCCACCAAAGTTGGACTAGCGGGACCATGAACTTC. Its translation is CASSHQSWTSGTMNF. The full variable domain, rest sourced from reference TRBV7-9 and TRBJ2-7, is DTGVSQNPRHKITKRGQNVTFRCDPISEHNRLYWYRQTLGQGPEFLTYFQNEAQLEKSRLLSDRFSAERPKGSFSTLEIQRTEQGDSAMYLCASSHQSWTSGTMNFGPGTRLTVT.

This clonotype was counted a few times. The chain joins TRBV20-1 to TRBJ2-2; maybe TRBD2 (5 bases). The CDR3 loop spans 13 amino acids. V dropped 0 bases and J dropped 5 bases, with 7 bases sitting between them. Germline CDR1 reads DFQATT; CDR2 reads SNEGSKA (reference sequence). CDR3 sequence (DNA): TGCAGTGCTAGAGACGGGAAAACCGGGGAGCTGTTTTTT. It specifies CSARDGKTGELFF.

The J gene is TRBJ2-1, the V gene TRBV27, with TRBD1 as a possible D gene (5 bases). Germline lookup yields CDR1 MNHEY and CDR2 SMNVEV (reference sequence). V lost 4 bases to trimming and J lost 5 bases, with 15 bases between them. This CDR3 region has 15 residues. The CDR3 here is CASSWSSDSHNEQFF. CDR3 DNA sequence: TGTGCCAGCAGTTGGTCAAGCGACAGTCACAATGAGCAGTTCTTC.

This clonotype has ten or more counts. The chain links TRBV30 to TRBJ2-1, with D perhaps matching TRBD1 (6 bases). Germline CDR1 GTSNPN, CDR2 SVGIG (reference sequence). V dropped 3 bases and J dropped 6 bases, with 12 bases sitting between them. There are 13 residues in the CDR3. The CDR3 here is CAWRDRGINEQFF. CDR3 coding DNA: TGTGCCTGGAGGGACAGAGGAATCAATGAGCAGTTCTTC.

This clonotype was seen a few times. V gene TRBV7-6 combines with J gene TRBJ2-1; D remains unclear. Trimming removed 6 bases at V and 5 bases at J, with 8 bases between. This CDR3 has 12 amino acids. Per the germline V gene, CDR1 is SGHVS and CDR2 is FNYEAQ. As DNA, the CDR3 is TGTGCCAGCAGTCGACCTGACAATGAGCAGTTCTTC. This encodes CASSRPDNEQFF.

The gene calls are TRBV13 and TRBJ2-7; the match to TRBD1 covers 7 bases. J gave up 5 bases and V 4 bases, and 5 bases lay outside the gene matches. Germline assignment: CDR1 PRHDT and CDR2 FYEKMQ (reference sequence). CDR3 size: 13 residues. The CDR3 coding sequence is TGTGCCAGCAGCTCGGGACAGTCCAACGAGCAGTACTTC. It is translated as CASSSGQSNEQYF.

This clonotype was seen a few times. The CDR3 DNA reads as TGTGCCAGCAGTTACCCTGGACGAAATTCACCCCTCCACTTT. Translation gives CASSYPGRNSPLHF. The rearrangement joins TRBV6-5 to TRBJ1-6; D gene uncertain. CDR1 MNHEY and CDR2 SVGAGI come from the germline V gene. The V and J ends lost 2 bases and 7 bases respectively, with 9 bases between them. This CDR3 has 14 amino acids.

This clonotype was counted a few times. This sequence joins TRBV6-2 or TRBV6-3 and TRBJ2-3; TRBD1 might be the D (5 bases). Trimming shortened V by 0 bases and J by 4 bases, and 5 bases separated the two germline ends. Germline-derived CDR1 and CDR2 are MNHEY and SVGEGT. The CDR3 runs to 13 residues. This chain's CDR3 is CASSYSTADTQYF. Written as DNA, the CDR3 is TGTGCCAGCAGTTACTCGACAGCAGATACGCAGTATTTT.

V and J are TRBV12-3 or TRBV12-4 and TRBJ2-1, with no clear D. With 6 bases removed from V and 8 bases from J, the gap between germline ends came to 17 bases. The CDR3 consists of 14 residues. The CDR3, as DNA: TGTGCCAGCAGCCCGCCCCCCGGTGGGGATGAGCAGTTCTTC. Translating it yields CASSPPPGGDEQFF.

Here the CDR3 DNA reads TGTGCCAGCAGTTCCGACAAGGGAGCGCTGATAGGTAATGAGCAGTTCTTC. Translating it yields CASSSDKGALIGNEQFF. This sequence joins TRBV12-3 or TRBV12-4 and TRBJ2-1, with D possibly matching TRBD2 (5 bases). Trimming removed 4 bases at V and 7 bases at J, with 23 bases between. The CDR3 spans 17 residues.

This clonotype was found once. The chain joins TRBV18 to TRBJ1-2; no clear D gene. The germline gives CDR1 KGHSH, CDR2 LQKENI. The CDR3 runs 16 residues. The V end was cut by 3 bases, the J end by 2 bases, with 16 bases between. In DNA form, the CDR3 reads TGTGCCAGCTCACCGAACTGGACCAGAATCAACTATGGCTACACCTTC. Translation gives CASSPNWTRINYGYTF.

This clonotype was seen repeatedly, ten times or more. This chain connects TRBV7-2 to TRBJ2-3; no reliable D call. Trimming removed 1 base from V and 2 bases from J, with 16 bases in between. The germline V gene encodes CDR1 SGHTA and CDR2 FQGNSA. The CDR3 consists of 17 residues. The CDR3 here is CASSLGLWRSHTDTQYF. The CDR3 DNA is TGTGCCAGCAGCTTAGGCCTGTGGCGGTCACACACAGATACGCAGTATTTT.